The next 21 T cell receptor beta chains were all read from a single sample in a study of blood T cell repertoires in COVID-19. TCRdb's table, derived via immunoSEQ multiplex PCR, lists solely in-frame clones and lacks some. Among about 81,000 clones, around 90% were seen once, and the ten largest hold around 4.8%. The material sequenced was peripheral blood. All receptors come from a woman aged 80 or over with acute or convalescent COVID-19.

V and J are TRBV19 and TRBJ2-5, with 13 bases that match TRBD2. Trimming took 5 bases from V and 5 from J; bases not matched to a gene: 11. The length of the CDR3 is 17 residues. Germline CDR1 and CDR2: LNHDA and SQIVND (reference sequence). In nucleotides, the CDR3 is TGTGCCAGTAGTGTACTATCAGGGACTAGCGGGACGGAGACCCAGTACTTC. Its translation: CASSVLSGTSGTETQYF.

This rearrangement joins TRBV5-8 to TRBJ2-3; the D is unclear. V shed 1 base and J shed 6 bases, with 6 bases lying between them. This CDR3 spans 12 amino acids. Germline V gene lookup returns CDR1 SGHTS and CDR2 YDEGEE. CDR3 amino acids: CASSLLPDTQYF. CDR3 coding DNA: TGTGCCAGCAGCTTGCTTCCGGATACGCAGTATTTT.

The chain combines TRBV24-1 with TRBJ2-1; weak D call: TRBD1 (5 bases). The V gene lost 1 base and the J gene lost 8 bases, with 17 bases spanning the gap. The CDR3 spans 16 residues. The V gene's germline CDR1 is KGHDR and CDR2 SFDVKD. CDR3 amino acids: CATSDLWQGICDEQFF. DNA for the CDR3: TGTGCCACCAGTGATTTATGGCAGGGAATTTGCGATGAGCAGTTCTTC.

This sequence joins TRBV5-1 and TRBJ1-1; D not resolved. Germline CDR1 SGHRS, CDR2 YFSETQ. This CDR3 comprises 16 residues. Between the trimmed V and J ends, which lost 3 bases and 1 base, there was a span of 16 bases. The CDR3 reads CASSSPSGSGNTEAFF. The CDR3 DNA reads TGCGCCAGCAGCTCCCCATCGGGGAGCGGGAACACTGAAGCTTTCTTT.

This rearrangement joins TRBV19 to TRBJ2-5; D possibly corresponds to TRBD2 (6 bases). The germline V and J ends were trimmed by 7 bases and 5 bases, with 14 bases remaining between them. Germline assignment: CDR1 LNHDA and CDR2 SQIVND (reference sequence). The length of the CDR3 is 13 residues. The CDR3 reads CASNGGIGETQYF. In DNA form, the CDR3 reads TGTGCCAGTAACGGCGGGATAGGCGAGACCCAGTACTTC.

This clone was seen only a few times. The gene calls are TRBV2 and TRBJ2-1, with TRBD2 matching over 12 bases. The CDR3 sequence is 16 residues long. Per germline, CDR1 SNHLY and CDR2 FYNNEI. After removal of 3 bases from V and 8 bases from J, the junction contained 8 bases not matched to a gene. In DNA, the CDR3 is TGTGCCAGCAGTGAGGCTAGCGGGGGGGCTCGGGATGAGCAGTTCTTC. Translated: CASSEASGGARDEQFF.

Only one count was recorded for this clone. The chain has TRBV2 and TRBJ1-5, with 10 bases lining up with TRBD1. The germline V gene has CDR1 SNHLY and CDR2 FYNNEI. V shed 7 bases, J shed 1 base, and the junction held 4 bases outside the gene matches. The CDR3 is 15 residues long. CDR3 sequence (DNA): TGTGCCAGCACTAGGACAGGGGGAAGCAATCAGCCCCAGCATTTT. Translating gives CASTRTGGSNQPQHF.

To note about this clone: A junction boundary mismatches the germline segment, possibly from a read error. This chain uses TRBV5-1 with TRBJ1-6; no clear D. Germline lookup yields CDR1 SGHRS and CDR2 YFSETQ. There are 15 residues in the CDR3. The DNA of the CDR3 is TGCGCCAGCAGCTTGGTAACAACCAATAATCCACCCCTCCACTTT. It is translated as CASSLVTTNNPPLHF.

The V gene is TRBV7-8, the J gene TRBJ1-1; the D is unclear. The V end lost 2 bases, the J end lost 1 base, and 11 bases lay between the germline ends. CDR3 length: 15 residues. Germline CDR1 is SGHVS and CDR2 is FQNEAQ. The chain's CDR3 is CASSLILTGNTEAFF. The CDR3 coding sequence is TGTGCCAGCAGCTTAATTCTGACGGGGAACACTGAAGCTTTCTTT.

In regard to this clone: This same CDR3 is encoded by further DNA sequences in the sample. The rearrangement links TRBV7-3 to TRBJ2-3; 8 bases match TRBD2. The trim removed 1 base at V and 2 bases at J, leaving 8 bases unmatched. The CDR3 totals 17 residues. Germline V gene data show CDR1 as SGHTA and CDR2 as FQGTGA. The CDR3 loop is CASSLRSGRGATDTQYF. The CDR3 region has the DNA TGTGCCAGCAGCTTAAGATCGGGGCGGGGGGCCACAGATACGCAGTATTTT. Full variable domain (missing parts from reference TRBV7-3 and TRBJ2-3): GAGVSQTPSNKVTEKGKYVELRCDPISGHTALYWYRQSLGQGPEFLIYFQGTGAADDSGLPNDRFFAVRPEGSVSTLKIQRTERGDSAVYLCASSLRSGRGATDTQYFGPGTRLTVL.

CDR3 loop: CASTPRGILYEQYF. The DNA for the CDR3 is TGTGCCAGCACCCCGCGCGGTATCCTCTACGAGCAGTACTTC. V is TRBV3-1 (or the pseudogene TRBV3-2) and J is TRBJ2-7; the D is unclear. Trimming pared 7 bases from V and 3 bases from J, leaving 16 bases between. This CDR3 spans 14 amino acids. The germline gives CDR1 LGHDT, CDR2 YNNKEL (reference sequence).

Here the CDR3 reads CASSPGGSQSSYNEQFF. Here the CDR3 DNA reads TGCGCCAGCAGCCCCGGAGGTTCACAGAGCTCCTACAATGAGCAGTTCTTC. The chain recombines TRBV5-1 with TRBJ2-1; tentatively, D is TRBD2 (5 bases). This CDR3 is built from 17 residues. The V end lost 4 bases, the J end lost 0 bases, and 17 bases lay between the germline ends. Germline V lookup: CDR1 SGHRS, CDR2 YFSETQ.

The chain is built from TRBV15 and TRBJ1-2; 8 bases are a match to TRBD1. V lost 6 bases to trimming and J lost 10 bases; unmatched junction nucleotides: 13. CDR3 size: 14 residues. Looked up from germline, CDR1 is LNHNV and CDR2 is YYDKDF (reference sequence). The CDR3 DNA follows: TGTGCCACCAGTCCCCGACGGACAGGGATGGCCTACACCTTC. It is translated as CATSPRRTGMAYTF.

The DNA for the CDR3 is TGTGCCATCAGTGAGTCGGGGCCCCTCCCAGGTGGCTACACCTTC. Translated, it gives CAISESGPLPGGYTF. The chain links TRBV10-3 to TRBJ1-2; possible D gene TRBD1, 5 bases. CDR3 size: 15 residues. Germline V gene data show CDR1 as ENHRY and CDR2 as SYGVKD. V dropped 0 bases and J dropped 7 bases, with 15 bases sitting between them.

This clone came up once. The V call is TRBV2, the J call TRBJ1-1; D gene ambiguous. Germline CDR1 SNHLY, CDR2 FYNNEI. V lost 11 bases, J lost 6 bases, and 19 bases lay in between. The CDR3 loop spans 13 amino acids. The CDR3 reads CACSNRPRAEAFF. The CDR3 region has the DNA TGTGCCTGTTCCAATCGGCCGCGGGCTGAAGCTTTCTTT.

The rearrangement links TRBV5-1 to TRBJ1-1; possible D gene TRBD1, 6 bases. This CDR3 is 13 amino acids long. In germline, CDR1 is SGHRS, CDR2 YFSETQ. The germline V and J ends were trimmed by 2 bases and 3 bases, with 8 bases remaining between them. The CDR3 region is CASSLKGDTEAFF. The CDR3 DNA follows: TGCGCCAGCAGCTTAAAGGGGGACACTGAAGCTTTCTTT.

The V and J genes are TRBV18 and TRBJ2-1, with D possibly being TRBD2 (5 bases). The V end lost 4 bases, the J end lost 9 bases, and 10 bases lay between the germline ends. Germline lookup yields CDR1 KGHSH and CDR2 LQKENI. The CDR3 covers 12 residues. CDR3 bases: TGTGCCAGCTCACAGGACTTGGGTGAGCAGTTCTTC. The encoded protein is CASSQDLGEQFF.

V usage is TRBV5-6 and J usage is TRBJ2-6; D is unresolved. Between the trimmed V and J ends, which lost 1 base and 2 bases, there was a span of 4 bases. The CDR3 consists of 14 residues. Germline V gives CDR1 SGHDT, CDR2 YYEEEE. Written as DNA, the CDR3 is TGTGCCAGCAGCTTGCGGGCTGGGGCCAACGTCCTGACTTTC. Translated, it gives CASSLRAGANVLTF.

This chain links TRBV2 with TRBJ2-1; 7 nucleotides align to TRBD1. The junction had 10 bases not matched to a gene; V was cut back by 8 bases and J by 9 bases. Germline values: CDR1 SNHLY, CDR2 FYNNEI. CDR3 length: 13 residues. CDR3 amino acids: CASRVTGDGEQFF. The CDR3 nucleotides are TGTGCCAGCCGAGTTACAGGGGACGGTGAGCAGTTCTTC.

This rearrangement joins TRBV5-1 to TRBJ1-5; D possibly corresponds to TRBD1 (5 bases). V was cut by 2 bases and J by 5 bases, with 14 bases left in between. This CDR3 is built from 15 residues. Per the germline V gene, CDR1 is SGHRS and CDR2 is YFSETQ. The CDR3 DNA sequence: TGCGCCAGCAGCTTCTCCGGGGGGGAGGATCAGCCCCAGCATTTT. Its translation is CASSFSGGEDQPQHF.

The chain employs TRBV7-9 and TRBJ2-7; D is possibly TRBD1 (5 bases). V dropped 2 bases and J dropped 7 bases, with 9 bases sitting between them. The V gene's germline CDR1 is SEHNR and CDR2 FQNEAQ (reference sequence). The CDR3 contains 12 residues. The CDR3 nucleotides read TGTGCCAGCAGCTTACCGAAGGGGGAGCAGTACTTC. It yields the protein CASSLPKGEQYF.